Below are 4 T cell receptor beta chains sequenced from a single sample in a study of T-cell memory formation after mild COVID-19. From the 5' RACE reads, TCRdb called clonotypes with MiXCR, one entry per CDR3 protein. Of about 340,000 distinct CDR3 sequences detected, 13% to 15% appear once; the ten largest clones hold approximately 20%. Sequenced sample: PBMCs or a T cell subset sorted from them (not recorded which). The receptors derive from a young man who had mild COVID-19 (a few samples of this study predate the infection). Cell type and time point are not known.

The chain links TRBV12-3 or TRBV12-4 to TRBJ2-1; no clear D gene. The CDR3 length is 13 residues. Deletions cut 5 bases from V and 7 bases from J, with 12 bases between. The CDR3 sequence: CASSPILRNEQFF. In nucleotides, the CDR3 is TGTGCCAGCAGTCCCATTCTGAGGAATGAGCAGTTCTTC.

This clonotype was found a few times. V is TRBV4-3 and J is TRBJ2-6; a possible D gene is TRBD1 (6 bases). The V gene's germline CDR1 is LGHNA and CDR2 YSLEER. This CDR3 contains 19 residues. Trimming took off 0 bases at V and 2 bases at J, with 17 bases between the two ends. CDR3 coding DNA: TGCGCCAGCAGCCAAGATAGGGCCCGATGGGGGCCTGGGGCCAACGTCCTGACTTTC. Its translation is CASSQDRARWGPGANVLTF.

The V call is TRBV7-2, the J call TRBJ1-2; D gene ambiguous. Trimming pared 3 bases from V and 7 bases from J, leaving 15 bases between. In germline, CDR1 is SGHTA, CDR2 FQGNSA. CDR3 length: 14 residues. DNA for the CDR3: TGTGCCAGCAGCTTTTTCGCCAGAGTCGGTGGCTACACCTTC. Protein product: CASSFFARVGGYTF.

The J gene is TRBJ1-3, the V gene TRBV5-1, with no clear D. Trimming stripped 7 bases from V and 3 bases from J, with 20 bases between. CDR3 length: 16 residues. The germline V gene encodes CDR1 SGHRS and CDR2 YFSETQ. The CDR3 loop is CASCAEGSVFGNTIYF. CDR3 nucleotide sequence: TGCGCCAGCTGCGCGGAGGGCTCGGTTTTTGGAAACACCATATATTTT.